This T cell receptor beta chain was profiled in a study of blood T cell repertoires in COVID-19. Study as a whole: Samples taken during acute and convalescent COVID-19 were collected in the United States, Italy and Spain. Sources were T cells, B-cell-depleted T cells, or PBMCs; the material itself was cDNA or gDNA.

Germline V CDR1 and CDR2: SGHAT, FQNNGV. This CDR3 is 13 amino acids long. V lost 0 bases and J 6 bases, leaving 6 bases between the germline ends. In the source study's methods: Researchers report that nucleated cell counts were estimated from reference gene primer amplification. The table came from immunoSEQ multiplex PCR; TCRdb's copy has only in-frame clones and leaves some out. For V, J and clone size, that table is used; D and trimming come from the DNA. This table holds 150,000 to 200,000 clones, around 80% found once. The origin of this receptor is a woman of 80 years or more with acute or convalescent COVID-19. Sequenced sample: peripheral blood. The J gene is TRBJ2-1, the V gene TRBV11-2; D unclear. Here the CDR3 DNA reads TGTGCCAGCAGCTTAGATACAGTCAATGAGCAGTTCTTC. Protein: CASSLDTVNEQFF.